This T cell receptor (beta chain) was identified during a study of response to subunit inactivated influenza vaccine. TCRdb called the RT-PCR reads again in MiXCR, with one record for every CDR3 protein. The sample contains 750,000 to 850,000 distinct CDR3 sequences, approximately 17% of which appear only once. Study findings and constraints: Each seasonal flu vaccination may recruit only limited new T cells, authors suggested.

Notes on this clonotype: Its antigen is not identified.

With 4 bases clipped from V and 5 bases from J, the junction kept 6 bases outside the gene matches. The CDR3 loop spans 14 amino acids. Germline V gene sequence: CDR1 SGHRS, CDR2 YFSETQ. This chain uses TRBV5-1 with TRBJ2-5; TRBD1 matches at 9 bases. The sequence was collected from a man aged 45 to 65 who received an inactivated influenza vaccine. The sequences come from PBMCs from blood, collected 4 to 6 days after vaccination. CDR3 nucleotide sequence: TGCGCCAGCAGCCCCCGGGACAGGGCCGAGACCCAGTACTTC. The encoded protein is CASSPRDRAETQYF.